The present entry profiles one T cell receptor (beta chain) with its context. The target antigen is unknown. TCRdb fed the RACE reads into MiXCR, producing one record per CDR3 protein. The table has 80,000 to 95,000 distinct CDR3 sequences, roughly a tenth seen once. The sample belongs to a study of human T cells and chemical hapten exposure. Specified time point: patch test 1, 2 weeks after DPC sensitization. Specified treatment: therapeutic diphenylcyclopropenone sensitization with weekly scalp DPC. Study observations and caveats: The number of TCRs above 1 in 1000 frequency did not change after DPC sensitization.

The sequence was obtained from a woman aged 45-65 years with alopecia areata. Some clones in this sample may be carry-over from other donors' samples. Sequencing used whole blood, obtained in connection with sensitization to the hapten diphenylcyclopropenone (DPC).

The CDR3: CASSFGGLTSSEQYF. CDR3 DNA sequence: TGTGCCAGCAGCTTCGGGGGACTCACTTCGTCCGAGCAGTACTTC. The chain employs TRBV5-4 and TRBJ2-7, with D perhaps matching TRBD2 (6 bases). Germline CDR1 is SGHNT and CDR2 is YYREEE (reference sequence). Trimming left V 2 bases short and J 6 bases short, with 18 bases between. The CDR3 extends over 15 amino acids. Based on the CDR3 plus reference TRBV5-4 and TRBJ2-7, the full variable domain is ETGVTQSPTHLIKTRGQQVTLRCSSQSGHNTVSWYQQALGQGPQFIFQYYREEENGRGNFPPRFSGLQFPNYSSELNVNALELDDSALYLCASSFGGLTSSEQYFGPGTRLTVT.